The T cell receptor (beta chain) under discussion was sequenced for a study of T cell responses to AZD1222 COVID-19 vaccine. Study outcomes and limitations: Of the AZD1222 recipients, only five to seven were seropositive at baseline. With two AZD1222 doses given, Spike-specific TCR breadth and depth both rose. Of spike-specific TCRs, nearly half reportedly target regions left unmutated in variants. Mapped onto spike, vaccine-associated CD4 TCRs spanned it and were dominant at 160-218 and 743-854.

The repertoire was sequenced with immunoSEQ multiplex PCR; TCRdb's copy has only in-frame clones and lacks some. The sample gives about 120,000 clones, more than 75% of which show up once; roughly 8% is in the top ten. In this sample, this clone turned up once. Its antigen is unknown. The CDR3 length is 13 residues. The germline CDR1 and CDR2 sequences are SGHTA and FQGNSA. V was clipped by 8 bases and J by 1 base, with 11 bases between them. This sample comprised peripheral blood, obtained on day 0 of AZD1222 vaccination. This sequence joins TRBV7-2 and TRBJ1-1, with unresolved D. This clonotype was obtained from an adult in good health. This CDR3 is CASSIGGNTEAFF. DNA of the CDR3: TGTGCCAGCTCCATTGGAGGGAACACTGAAGCTTTCTTT.